This is a list of T cell receptor beta chains from one sample in a study of T cell repertoires in cytomegalovirus infection. Antigens for these TCRs are unknown. A single record per CDR3 protein comes from TCRdb applying MiXCR to the reads. The sample lists roughly 110,000 distinct CDR3 sequences; 30% were seen once. This sample comprised CD8+ T cells from cultured PBMCs, obtained from culture after CMV antigen stimulation. The source of these receptors is a human donor in good health (CMV status not recorded). Some clones in this sample may be carry-over from other donors' samples. Both conserved end residues are part of each CDR3. A D gene is named only where the DNA matches it firmly. A row's size may be missing; if present it is once, few, many or a size class.

D gene: TRBD2
clone size: .
V gene: TRBV4-1
J gene: TRBJ2-2
CDR3 protein: CASSRSTSGGLTGELFF
CDR3 DNA: TGCGCCAGCAGCCGATCGACTAGCGGGGGGCTCACCGGGGAGCTGTTTTTT

D gene: .
clone size: many
V gene: TRBV2
J gene: TRBJ2-7
CDR3 protein: CASNREEGNLGEQYF
CDR3 DNA: TGTGCCAGCAATAGGGAGGAGGGGAATCTGGGCGAGCAGTACTTC

D gene: .
clone size: few
V gene: TRBV5-6
J gene: TRBJ1-2
CDR3 protein: CASSPGPEQIYGYTF
CDR3 DNA: TGTGCCAGCAGCCCTGGACCGGAGCAAATCTATGGCTACACCTTC

D gene: TRBD2
clone size: .
V gene: TRBV5-1
J gene: TRBJ2-7
CDR3 protein: CASRRDPSGGTDEQYF
CDR3 DNA: TGCGCCAGCAGACGGGACCCTAGCGGGGGGACGGACGAGCAGTACTTC

D gene: .
clone size: few
V gene: TRBV28
J gene: TRBJ1-5
CDR3 protein: CASGLGAIIDQPQHF
CDR3 DNA: TGTGCCAGCGGGTTGGGGGCGATTATCGATCAGCCCCAGCATTTT

D gene: .
clone size: once
V gene: TRBV9
J gene: TRBJ2-1
CDR3 protein: CASSVDPNSYNEQFF
CDR3 DNA: TGTGCCAGCAGCGTAGACCCGAACTCCTACAATGAGCAGTTCTTC

D gene: .
clone size: .
V gene: TRBV2
J gene: TRBJ2-7
CDR3 protein: CASSDSLTYEQYF
CDR3 DNA: TGTGCCAGCTCCGACAGCCTCACCTACGAGCAGTACTTC

D gene: TRBD1
clone size: many
V gene: TRBV7-2
J gene: TRBJ1-1
CDR3 protein: CASQTGGTEAFF
CDR3 DNA: TGTGCCAGCCAGACAGGGGGCACTGAAGCTTTCTTT

D gene: .
clone size: .
V gene: TRBV5-6
J gene: TRBJ1-5
CDR3 protein: CASSFSLTGSNQPQHF
CDR3 DNA: TGTGCCAGCAGCTTTTCCTTAACGGGGAGCAATCAGCCCCAGCATTTT

D gene: TRBD1
clone size: many
V gene: TRBV7-6
J gene: TRBJ1-6
CDR3 protein: CASSGQGYNSPLHF
CDR3 DNA: TGTGCCAGCAGCGGACAGGGTTACAATTCACCCCTCCACTTT

D gene: .
clone size: .
V gene: TRBV20-1
J gene: TRBJ1-2
CDR3 protein: CSAPSGADYGYTF
CDR3 DNA: TGCAGTGCTCCCTCGGGGGCAGACTATGGCTACACCTTC

D gene: .
clone size: .
V gene: TRBV4-1
J gene: TRBJ1-2
CDR3 protein: CASSQDREQGISYGYTF
CDR3 DNA: TGCGCCAGCAGCCAAGATAGGGAACAGGGCATCTCCTATGGCTACACCTTC

D gene: TRBD2
clone size: many
V gene: TRBV4-1
J gene: TRBJ2-3
CDR3 protein: CASSLLMTSSTDTQYF
CDR3 DNA: TGCGCCAGCAGCCTTTTGATGACTAGCAGCACAGATACGCAGTATTTT

D gene: TRBD1
clone size: many
V gene: TRBV6-1
J gene: TRBJ1-6
CDR3 protein: CASSELGQGINSPLHF
CDR3 DNA: TGTGCCAGCAGTGAGTTGGGACAGGGAATTAATTCACCCCTCCACTTT

D gene: .
clone size: .
V gene: TRBV7-9
J gene: TRBJ2-7
CDR3 protein: CASTQQGGRKGPYEQYF
CDR3 DNA: TGTGCCAGCACCCAGCAAGGGGGGCGCAAAGGGCCCTACGAGCAGTACTTC

D gene: .
clone size: few
V gene: TRBV4-1
J gene: TRBJ2-1
CDR3 protein: CASSPQGGQTLYNEQFF
CDR3 DNA: TGCGCCAGCAGCCCCCAAGGAGGCCAGACCCTCTACAATGAGCAGTTCTTC

D gene: TRBD2
clone size: .
V gene: TRBV4-3
J gene: TRBJ2-5
CDR3 protein: CASSQVRLAGGETQYF
CDR3 DNA: TGCGCCAGCAGCCAAGTAAGACTAGCGGGGGGTGAGACCCAGTACTTC

D gene: .
clone size: .
V gene: TRBV25-1
J gene: TRBJ2-1
CDR3 protein: CASSSQGSYNEQFF
CDR3 DNA: TGTGCCAGCAGTTCACAGGGCTCCTACAATGAGCAGTTCTTC

D gene: .
clone size: .
V gene: TRBV7-9
J gene: TRBJ1-1
CDR3 protein: CASSVDTTEAFF
CDR3 DNA: TGTGCCAGCAGCGTAGACACTACCGAAGCTTTCTTT

D gene: .
clone size: few
V gene: TRBV20-1
J gene: TRBJ2-1
CDR3 protein: CSARDPLGATYNEQFF
CDR3 DNA: TGCAGTGCTAGAGATCCCTTAGGTGCGACTTACAATGAGCAGTTCTTC

D gene: .
clone size: .
V gene: TRBV2
J gene: TRBJ2-7
CDR3 protein: CAVRLGALPYEQYF
CDR3 DNA: TGTGCCGTACGGCTGGGGGCCCTACCTTACGAGCAGTACTTC

D gene: TRBD1
clone size: .
V gene: TRBV5-6
J gene: TRBJ1-2
CDR3 protein: CASSRGQLYGYTF
CDR3 DNA: TGTGCCAGCAGCAGGGGACAGCTGTATGGCTACACCTTC

D gene: .
clone size: few
V gene: TRBV6-2/TRBV6-3
J gene: TRBJ1-3
CDR3 protein: CASSYSPDSSGNTIYF
CDR3 DNA: TGTGCCAGCAGTTACTCCCCGGACAGCTCTGGAAACACCATATATTTT

D gene: .
clone size: .
V gene: TRBV5-1
J gene: TRBJ2-7
CDR3 protein: CASSLDMNWGDPYEQYF
CDR3 DNA: TGCGCCAGCAGCTTGGATATGAATTGGGGGGATCCCTACGAGCAGTACTTC

D gene: .
clone size: .
V gene: TRBV7-8
J gene: TRBJ2-7
CDR3 protein: CASSLGRDSLSYEQYF
CDR3 DNA: TGTGCCAGCAGCTTAGGGCGGGACAGTCTCTCCTACGAGCAGTACTTC

D gene: .
clone size: .
V gene: TRBV28
J gene: TRBJ1-2
CDR3 protein: CASSSGPTVHYGYTF
CDR3 DNA: TGTGCCAGCAGTTCCGGACCCACCGTGCATTATGGCTACACCTTC

D gene: .
clone size: .
V gene: TRBV5-4
J gene: TRBJ1-6
CDR3 protein: CASSRSWGVNSPLHF
CDR3 DNA: TGTGCCAGCAGCCGGTCGTGGGGGGTTAATTCACCCCTCCACTTT

D gene: TRBD1
clone size: .
V gene: TRBV7-8
J gene: TRBJ1-2
CDR3 protein: CASSQGQSYGYTF
CDR3 DNA: TGTGCCAGCAGCCAGGGACAGTCCTATGGCTACACCTTC

D gene: .
clone size: .
V gene: TRBV11-2
J gene: TRBJ2-3
CDR3 protein: CASSLAVDRGTDTQYF
CDR3 DNA: TGTGCCAGCAGCTTAGCTGTGGATCGAGGCACAGATACGCAGTATTTT

D gene: TRBD2
clone size: few
V gene: TRBV6-5
J gene: TRBJ2-3
CDR3 protein: CASSYSTGASGLTDTQYF
CDR3 DNA: TGTGCCAGCAGTTACTCGACCGGGGCTAGCGGCCTCACAGATACGCAGTATTTT

D gene: .
clone size: few
V gene: TRBV7-4
J gene: TRBJ2-5
CDR3 protein: CASSAPQGTMAETQYF
CDR3 DNA: TGTGCCAGCAGCGCCCCACAGGGGACTATGGCGGAGACCCAGTACTTC

D gene: .
clone size: few
V gene: TRBV12-3/TRBV12-4
J gene: TRBJ1-1
CDR3 protein: CASRLNTGHEAFF
CDR3 DNA: TGTGCCAGCAGGCTGAATACAGGGCATGAAGCTTTCTTT

D gene: .
clone size: .
V gene: TRBV20-1
J gene: TRBJ2-7
CDR3 protein: CSASAGSPYEQYF
CDR3 DNA: TGCAGTGCTAGCGCGGGCAGCCCCTACGAGCAGTACTTC

D gene: TRBD1
clone size: .
V gene: TRBV5-8
J gene: TRBJ2-1
CDR3 protein: CASSPVRDSNNEQFF
CDR3 DNA: TGTGCCAGCAGCCCGGTTCGGGACAGTAACAATGAGCAGTTCTTC

D gene: .
clone size: many
V gene: TRBV7-8
J gene: TRBJ2-7
CDR3 protein: CASSYGGLYNEQYF
CDR3 DNA: TGTGCCAGCAGCTACGGGGGGCTTTATAACGAGCAGTACTTC

D gene: TRBD1
clone size: .
V gene: TRBV19
J gene: TRBJ1-2
CDR3 protein: CASSIGTGHYGYTF
CDR3 DNA: TGTGCCAGTAGTATAGGGACAGGGCACTATGGCTACACCTTC

D gene: .
clone size: many
V gene: TRBV12-3/TRBV12-4
J gene: TRBJ1-2
CDR3 protein: CASSSRQVPTYGYTF
CDR3 DNA: TGTGCCAGCAGTTCCCGACAGGTCCCCACCTATGGCTACACCTTC

D gene: .
clone size: .
V gene: TRBV4-1
J gene: TRBJ1-1
CDR3 protein: CASSQGRSSVEAFF
CDR3 DNA: TGCGCCAGCAGCCAAGGACGGAGCTCAGTGGAAGCTTTCTTT

D gene: TRBD1
clone size: .
V gene: TRBV2
J gene: TRBJ2-2
CDR3 protein: CASRQGWNTGELFF
CDR3 DNA: TGTGCCAGCAGACAGGGGTGGAACACCGGGGAGCTGTTTTTT

D gene: TRBD1
clone size: many
V gene: TRBV6-1
J gene: TRBJ2-7
CDR3 protein: CASSLLGQGKVQYF
CDR3 DNA: TGTGCCAGCAGTCTCCTGGGACAGGGTAAAGTTCAGTACTTC

D gene: TRBD2
clone size: .
V gene: TRBV4-1
J gene: TRBJ2-1
CDR3 protein: CASSQGRGEYNEQFF
CDR3 DNA: TGTGCCAGCAGCCAAGGCCGGGGGGAATACAATGAGCAGTTCTTC

D gene: TRBD1
clone size: many
V gene: TRBV7-6
J gene: TRBJ2-7
CDR3 protein: CASSRPGTGVFYEQYF
CDR3 DNA: TGTGCCAGCAGCCGACCCGGGACAGGGGTCTTCTACGAGCAGTACTTC

D gene: TRBD1
clone size: .
V gene: TRBV7-2
J gene: TRBJ2-7
CDR3 protein: CASSSAQGPAYEQYF
CDR3 DNA: TGTGCCAGCAGCAGTGCACAGGGGCCAGCCTACGAGCAGTACTTC

D gene: .
clone size: .
V gene: TRBV3-1
J gene: TRBJ2-3
CDR3 protein: CASSQANTQYF
CDR3 DNA: TGTGCCAGCAGCCAAGCAAATACGCAGTATTTT

D gene: TRBD1
clone size: few
V gene: TRBV5-6
J gene: TRBJ1-4
CDR3 protein: CASSLAGGRSTNEKLFF
CDR3 DNA: TGTGCCAGCAGCTTGGCAGGGGGCCGTTCAACTAATGAAAAACTGTTTTTT

D gene: TRBD1
clone size: many
V gene: TRBV19
J gene: TRBJ1-1
CDR3 protein: CASSMQGGREAFF
CDR3 DNA: TGTGCCAGTAGTATGCAGGGGGGGCGCGAAGCTTTCTTT

D gene: .
clone size: .
V gene: TRBV20-1
J gene: TRBJ2-5
CDR3 protein: CSARRATDQETQYF
CDR3 DNA: TGCAGTGCTAGGAGGGCGACAGATCAAGAGACCCAGTACTTC

D gene: .
clone size: .
V gene: TRBV20-1
J gene: TRBJ2-3
CDR3 protein: CSARDLESGLPENTQYF
CDR3 DNA: TGCAGTGCTAGAGATTTAGAATCGGGACTCCCAGAGAATACGCAGTATTTT

D gene: .
clone size: few
V gene: TRBV4-1
J gene: TRBJ1-1
CDR3 protein: CASSQDSGTEAFF
CDR3 DNA: TGCGCCAGCAGCCAAGATTCGGGCACTGAAGCTTTCTTT

D gene: .
clone size: once
V gene: TRBV27
J gene: TRBJ1-1
CDR3 protein: CASSKGLLGGNTEAFF
CDR3 DNA: TGTGCCAGCAGTAAGGGCCTGCTCGGGGGGAACACTGAAGCTTTCTTT

D gene: .
clone size: .
V gene: TRBV6-2/TRBV6-3
J gene: TRBJ2-1
CDR3 protein: CASIEGRGNEQFF
CDR3 DNA: TGTGCCAGCATAGAGGGTCGTGGCAATGAGCAGTTCTTC

D gene: .
clone size: many
V gene: TRBV27
J gene: TRBJ1-6
CDR3 protein: CASSGGGWGPGSPLHF
CDR3 DNA: TGTGCCAGCAGTGGAGGGGGATGGGGGCCAGGTTCACCCCTCCACTTT

D gene: .
clone size: .
V gene: TRBV5-6
J gene: TRBJ2-1
CDR3 protein: CASSLVGRAPPYNEQFF
CDR3 DNA: TGTGCCAGCAGCTTGGTAGGCAGGGCCCCTCCATACAATGAGCAGTTCTTC

D gene: .
clone size: many
V gene: TRBV6-1
J gene: TRBJ1-5
CDR3 protein: CASSEEDGPQPQHF
CDR3 DNA: TGTGCCAGCAGTGAAGAAGACGGACCTCAGCCCCAGCATTTT

D gene: .
clone size: many
V gene: TRBV20-1
J gene: TRBJ2-5
CDR3 protein: CSARDRDKAVWETQYF
CDR3 DNA: TGCAGTGCTAGAGATAGGGACAAGGCCGTGTGGGAGACCCAGTACTTC